This is a list of T cell receptor beta chains from one sample in a study of CD8 T cells in Susac syndrome. TCRdb ran MiXCR on the immunoSEQ multiplex PCR reads and lists one entry per CDR3 protein. The table has about 120,000 distinct CDR3 sequences, 85% to 95% seen once; the top ten hold approximately 0.12%. The sample taken for sequencing was CD8+ T cells from PBMCs. Source of these receptors: a human donor in good health. The CDR3 runs from the conserved cysteine through the conserved F or W. Fields, in order: J gene, clone size, D gene, V gene, CDR3 protein, CDR3 DNA. D genes are given only for firm matches. Size is stated for part of the rows, as once, few or many counts, or as a class when the clone is expanded.

TRBJ1-1 | - | - | TRBV7-2 | CASSWVTVNTEAFF | TGTGCCAGCAGCTGGGTGACAGTGAACACTGAAGCTTTCTTT
TRBJ2-7 | - | - | TRBV20-1 | CSASGGHGEQYF | TGCAGTGCTAGCGGGGGCCACGGCGAGCAGTACTTC
TRBJ1-5 | - | - | TRBV7-6 | CASSQRAGPQHF | TGTGCCAGCAGCCAGAGGGCCGGGCCCCAGCATTTT
TRBJ1-3 | - | - | TRBV30 | CAWSPGGAGNTIYF | TGTGCCTGGAGCCCCGGGGGGGCTGGAAACACCATATATTTT
TRBJ2-2 | - | TRBD2 | TRBV6-2/TRBV6-3 | CASSPQRTSGTGELFF | TGTGCCAGCAGCCCCCAGAGGACTAGCGGAACCGGGGAGCTGTTTTTT
TRBJ2-5 | - | - | TRBV19 | CASRQSGTLQETQYF | TGTGCCAGCCGTCAATCCGGGACTTTACAAGAGACCCAGTACTTC
TRBJ2-1 | - | TRBD2 | TRBV12-3/TRBV12-4 | CASATGASGVGYNEQFF | TGTGCCAGCGCTACCGGGGCTAGCGGGGTGGGCTACAATGAGCAGTTCTTC
TRBJ1-2 | - | - | TRBV3-1 | CASSQVDSGYTF | TGTGCCAGCAGCCAAGTGGACAGTGGCTACACCTTC
TRBJ2-1 | - | TRBD2 | TRBV7-2 | CASSSLAGGGVNEQFF | TGTGCCAGCAGCTCTTTAGCGGGAGGGGGGGTTAATGAGCAGTTCTTC
TRBJ2-5 | - | - | TRBV5-1 | CASSRARGETQYF | TGCGCCAGCAGCCGGGCCAGGGGAGAGACCCAGTACTTC
TRBJ2-6 | - | TRBD1 | TRBV6-5 | CASSSGQGWSGANVLTF | TGTGCCAGCAGTTCAGGACAGGGGTGGTCTGGGGCCAACGTCCTGACTTTC
TRBJ1-6 | - | TRBD1 | TRBV7-2 | CASRTGVGRVDSPLHF | TGTGCCAGCAGGACAGGGGTCGGACGGGTGGATTCACCCCTCCACTTT
TRBJ1-3 | - | - | TRBV7-3 | CASSLSGGFSGNTIYF | TGTGCCAGCAGCTTATCTGGGGGGTTCTCTGGAAACACCATATATTTT
TRBJ1-1 | - | TRBD1 | TRBV12-3/TRBV12-4 | CASSEGQGGPLDTEAFF | TGTGCCAGCAGTGAGGGACAGGGGGGCCCTCTGGACACTGAAGCTTTCTTT
TRBJ1-3 | - | - | TRBV25-1 | CASSEYDPPAAGNTIYF | TGTGCCAGCAGTGAATATGATCCGCCGGCGGCGGGAAACACCATATATTTT
TRBJ2-3 | few | - | TRBV25-1 | CASSEGDTQYF | TGTGCCAGCAGCGAGGGAGATACGCAGTATTTT
TRBJ1-1 | once | - | TRBV5-1 | CASSLVRVDTEAFF | TGCGCCAGCAGCTTGGTAAGGGTTGACACTGAAGCTTTCTTT
TRBJ2-1 | - | - | TRBV29-1 | CSVEGDGSDEQFF | TGCAGCGTTGAAGGGGATGGGAGTGATGAGCAGTTCTTC
TRBJ2-7 | once | TRBD2 | TRBV7-9 | CASSGTPTGIGGGFYEQYF | TGTGCCAGCAGCGGCACCCCTACAGGGATCGGGGGGGGTTTTTACGAGCAGTACTTC
TRBJ2-5 | - | - | TRBV20-1 | CSAPWTEETQYF | TGCAGTGCCCCGTGGACTGAAGAGACCCAGTACTTC
TRBJ2-1 | - | TRBD2 | TRBV27 | CASSPYSGRAAYNEQFF | TGTGCCAGCAGTCCGTATAGCGGGAGGGCAGCCTACAATGAGCAGTTCTTC
TRBJ2-1 | - | TRBD1 | TRBV6-2/TRBV6-3 | CASSSTGDSYNEQFF | TGTGCCAGCAGTTCGACAGGGGACTCCTACAATGAGCAGTTCTTC
TRBJ1-6 | - | - | TRBV14 | CASSPGRYNSPLHF | TGTGCCAGCAGCCCGGGGCGGTATAATTCACCCCTCCACTTT
TRBJ2-6 | - | - | TRBV6-1 | CALRVSSGANVLTF | TGTGCCTTGCGAGTTAGCTCTGGGGCCAACGTCCTGACTTTC
TRBJ2-1 | - | TRBD2 | TRBV30 | CAWSSSPTSGRPSYNEQLF | TGTGCCTGGAGTTCCTCACCCACTAGCGGGAGGCCCTCCTACAATGAGCAGTTATTC
TRBJ2-1 | - | - | TRBV20-1 | CSARDRLSYNEQFF | TGCAGTGCTAGAGATCGTCTCTCCTACAATGAGCAGTTCTTC
TRBJ2-1 | - | TRBD2 | TRBV20-1 | CSPGLAGVSEQFF | TGCAGTCCTGGACTAGCGGGAGTCAGTGAGCAGTTCTTC
TRBJ1-2 | - | - | TRBV24-1 | CATSDFGTSNGYGYTF | TGTGCCACCAGTGATTTCGGGACCAGTAATGGGTATGGCTACACCTTC
TRBJ2-2 | - | TRBD2 | TRBV6-1 | CASKRKAGGNTGELFF | TGTGCCAGCAAGAGAAAAGCGGGAGGGAACACCGGGGAGCTGTTTTTT
TRBJ1-6 | - | - | TRBV19 | CASSIADGASHFPLHF | TGTGCCAGTAGTATCGCCGACGGGGCCTCCCACTTCCCCCTCCACTTT
TRBJ2-3 | once | - | TRBV7-7 | CASSLGGFTDTQYF | TGTGCTAGCAGCTTAGGGGGATTCACAGATACGCAGTATTTT
TRBJ1-1 | - | - | TRBV5-1 | CASSLEQEAFF | TGCGCCAGCAGCTTGGAACAGGAAGCTTTCTTT
TRBJ2-1 | once | TRBD1 | TRBV19 | CASSIGTGHDEQFF | TGTGCCAGTAGTATCGGGACAGGGCACGATGAGCAGTTCTTC
TRBJ2-7 | few | - | TRBV2 | CASSEGSHEQYF | TGTGCCAGCAGTGAAGGGAGCCACGAGCAGTACTTC
TRBJ2-3 | - | - | TRBV10-3 | CAISEGPTPDTQYF | TGTGCCATCAGTGAGGGGCCAACTCCAGATACGCAGTATTTT
TRBJ2-7 | - | - | TRBV29-1 | CSVVGPGQYEQYF | TGCAGCGTTGTCGGTCCGGGCCAATACGAGCAGTACTTC
TRBJ2-7 | - | TRBD1 | TRBV12-3/TRBV12-4 | CASSPTGTAYEQYF | TGTGCCAGCAGTCCTACCGGGACAGCCTACGAGCAGTACTTC
TRBJ2-7 | few | TRBD1 | TRBV29-1 | CSVEGGETGAYEQYF | TGCAGCGTTGAAGGGGGAGAGACAGGGGCCTACGAGCAGTACTTC
TRBJ1-2 | few | TRBD1 | TRBV20-1 | CSATGTGDYGYTF | TGCAGTGCTACTGGGACAGGAGACTATGGCTACACCTTC
TRBJ2-6 | - | - | TRBV27 | CASTKGTSGANVLTF | TGTGCCAGCACAAAAGGGACATCTGGGGCCAACGTCCTGACTTTC
TRBJ1-2 | - | - | TRBV20-1 | CSARALDRSSYGYTF | TGCAGTGCTAGAGCCCTGGACAGATCTTCCTATGGCTACACCTTC
TRBJ1-5 | - | - | TRBV7-9 | CASSFSLGVRGSEQPQHF | TGTGCCAGCAGCTTTTCTTTAGGCGTCAGAGGTTCTGAGCAGCCCCAGCATTTT
TRBJ1-2 | - | - | TRBV7-9 | CASSESDGPGGYTF | TGTGCCAGCAGCGAATCAGACGGACCGGGCGGCTACACCTTC
TRBJ1-6 | - | - | TRBV7-8 | CASGTLGGRRGSSYNSPLHF | TGTGCCAGCGGAACCTTGGGGGGGCGGCGAGGAAGCTCCTATAATTCACCCCTCCACTTT
TRBJ2-7 | - | - | TRBV7-2 | CASSFGVPYEQYF | TGTGCCAGCAGCTTCGGGGTTCCCTACGAGCAGTACTTC
TRBJ1-2 | - | - | TRBV28 | CASSAKDSRGTRYGYTF | TGTGCCAGCAGTGCGAAAGACTCAAGGGGGACCCGCTATGGCTACACCTTC
TRBJ2-1 | - | - | TRBV7-2 | CASSFARSNEQFF | TGTGCCAGCAGCTTTGCTAGGTCCAATGAGCAGTTCTTC
TRBJ2-7 | - | - | TRBV7-2 | CASSLSPRDLYEQYF | TGTGCCAGCAGCTTATCGCCCCGGGATCTCTACGAGCAGTACTTC
TRBJ1-1 | - | - | TRBV20-1 | CSAGGVPNTEAFF | TGCAGTGCTGGCGGGGTCCCGAACACTGAAGCTTTCTTT
TRBJ1-5 | - | - | TRBV12-5 | CASGEQGFSNQPQHF | TGTGCTAGTGGTGAGCAGGGGTTTAGCAATCAGCCCCAGCATTTT
TRBJ1-2 | - | TRBD1 | TRBV5-1 | CASSSGQGRIYGYTF | TGCGCCAGCAGCTCGGGACAGGGGCGGATCTATGGCTACACCTTC
TRBJ2-1 | - | TRBD2 | TRBV6-5 | CASSYSSSGSRYNEQFF | TGTGCCAGCAGTTACTCGTCCAGCGGGAGCCGCTACAATGAGCAGTTCTTC
TRBJ1-1 | - | TRBD1 | TRBV30 | CAWTEGTANTEAFF | TGTGCCTGGACCGAGGGGACAGCGAACACTGAAGCTTTCTTT
TRBJ1-2 | once | TRBD1 | TRBV14 | CASSQDSARGRLTRYTF | TGTGCCAGCAGCCAAGATAGCGCCAGGGGGCGGCTCACGCGCTACACCTTC
TRBJ2-7 | - | - | TRBV7-6 | CASSPFWGPYEQYF | TGTGCCAGCAGCCCCTTTTGGGGCCCCTACGAGCAGTACTTC
TRBJ1-1 | - | - | TRBV10-3 | CAISDRSRMKNTEAFF | TGTGCCATCAGTGATCGTTCCAGGATGAAGAACACTGAAGCTTTCTTT
TRBJ2-3 | - | - | TRBV5-5 | CASRMGAATDTQYF | TGTGCCAGCAGGATGGGAGCGGCCACAGATACGCAGTATTTT